This record concerns one TCR beta chain sequence. The entry originates in a study of blood T cell repertoires in COVID-19. The CDR3 consists of 20 residues. TCRdb keeps only in-frame clones here, not all; method: immunoSEQ multiplex PCR. This sample has about 100,000 clones, with just over 90% found just once. The gene calls are TRBV21-1 and TRBJ1-3; the listed D gene, TRBD1, was not tested against the DNA. TRBV21-1 corresponds to a pseudogene. Sequenced input: peripheral blood. The sequence was collected from a man aged 60 to 75 with acute or convalescent COVID-19. The CDR3 coding sequence is TGTGCCAGCAGCAAAGGCCCACATCCGTACAGGGGGCTTGCTGGAAACACCATATATTTT. Protein sequence: CASSKGPHPYRGLAGNTIYF.